This section outlines one T cell receptor beta chain sequence together with its context. This clone's antigen is unknown. Per-base qualities were not stored, and no clone one base away is much larger. The data originate from a study of CD8 T cells in ankylosing spondylitis (dated by TCRdb to 2017 to 2019). A note on the overall study: The study profiled T cell receptor beta repertoires in healthy donors and ankylosing spondylitis patients to find disease-linked TCR variants. Peripheral blood samples were taken, and synovial fluid was additionally collected from ankylosing spondylitis patients. The full study cohort was made up of about two dozen ankylosing spondylitis patients and about a hundred healthy donors. What the work shows at the level of the full study, not this receptor alone: A TCR beta motif of several highly homologous amino acid variants appeared characteristic of blood from ankylosing spondylitis patients. According to the report, matched synovial fluid samples from ankylosing spondylitis patients were significantly enriched for the disease-linked clones. Some motif variants had previously been reported in the synovial fluid and blood of reactive arthritis patients, which suggests shared mechanisms of disease initiation. In peripheral blood, the disease-linked clones were found at relatively low frequencies and had a CD8+ phenotype.

The CDR3 goes from the cysteine to the phenylalanine over 13 residues. Of all the DNA, just the CDR3 is kept, 39 bases in frame from base 1. V is pared back by 1 base and J by 4 bases, with 6 bases lying between the germline termini. The germline V gene (reference sequence) sets CDR1 to SEHNR and CDR2 to FQNEAQ. Sequencing took place on an Illumina HiSeq 2500. Quantitative 5'-RACE with molecular barcodes was used to prepare TCR beta libraries. In the paper's pipeline: Disease-linked TCR variants were identified with a new computational method built on a probabilistic model of VDJ rearrangement. TCRdb reprocessing: public reads trimmed at Q25 with fastp, clones called with MiXCR, in-frame beta chains kept. Each entry is one CDR3 protein sequence, shown with its most common DNA and genes. TCRdb assigned the V and J calls; the authors' analysis was not used. The sample table records some 840,000 distinct CDR3 sequences; 12% of these occur just once. The ten largest make up less than 0.65% of the sample.

The chain is encoded by TRBV7-9 joined to TRBJ2-3; no D gene is confidently identified. This sequence was found in a male donor with ankylosing spondylitis. Sequenced: blood, either unsorted or a sorted T cell fraction (not recorded which). The encoded CDR3 is CASSLVQADTQYF. The sequence in DNA is TGTGCCAGCAGCTTAGTGCAGGCAGATACGCAGTATTTT.